Each of the 23 T cell receptor beta chains below was sequenced from the same sample in a study of CD8 T cells in Susac syndrome. RNA totalling about 0.45 to 1 ug underwent reverse transcription with random hexamers. From the immunoSEQ multiplex PCR reads, TCRdb called clonotypes with MiXCR, one entry per CDR3 protein. The repertoire holds about 110,000 distinct CDR3 sequences, about 96% seen once, with just over 0.095% in the top ten. Material: CD4+ T cells from PBMCs. The receptors were gathered from a human donor in good health.

The rearrangement joins TRBV3-1 to TRBJ1-1; possible D gene TRBD1, 6 bases. The CDR3 totals 12 residues. Germline V gene sequence: CDR1 LGHDT, CDR2 YNNKEL (reference sequence). Trimming stripped 6 bases from V and 10 bases from J, with 15 bases between. The CDR3 loop is CASSPRGGRAFF. The CDR3 nucleotides read TGTGCCAGCAGTCCCCGAGGGGGGCGAGCTTTCTTT.

The CDR3 sequence is CASSVRYTDTQYF. The DNA of the CDR3 is TGTGCCAGCAGCGTAAGGTACACAGATACGCAGTATTTT. The V gene is TRBV9, the J gene TRBJ2-3; D gene ambiguous. Germline loops: CDR1 SGDLS, CDR2 YYNGEE. Trimming shortened V by 1 base and J by 2 bases, and 5 bases separated the two germline ends. The CDR3 totals 13 residues.

This chain connects TRBV11-2 to TRBJ1-4, with a tentative D call TRBD1 (5 bases). The germline CDR1 and CDR2 sequences are SGHAT and FQNNGV. The length of the CDR3 is 14 residues. The ends were cut back, 5 bases at V and 8 bases at J, with 15 bases in the middle. The CDR3: CASSPRGGQEKLFF. Written as DNA, the CDR3 is TGTGCCAGCAGCCCCCGGGGGGGTCAGGAAAAACTGTTTTTT.

V and J are TRBV25-1 and TRBJ2-7; 10 positions match TRBD2. The CDR3 is 14 amino acids. Germline assignment: CDR1 MGHDK and CDR2 SYGVNS. With 4 bases clipped from V and 2 bases from J, the junction kept 2 bases outside the gene matches. DNA of the CDR3: TGTGCCAGCAGTGCTAGCGGGGGACCCTACGAGCAGTACTTC. Translation: CASSASGGPYEQYF.

V usage is TRBV20-1 and J usage is TRBJ2-1; TRBD2 agrees at 12 bases. Germline V gene sequence: CDR1 DFQATT, CDR2 SNEGSKA (reference sequence). There are 17 residues in the CDR3. The V gene end was trimmed by 5 bases and the J gene end by 6 bases; junction bases not matched to a gene: 14. The CDR3: CSAYPRLAGEGLNEQFF. As DNA, the CDR3 is TGCAGTGCTTATCCCAGACTAGCGGGAGAGGGGCTCAATGAGCAGTTCTTC.

The rearrangement links TRBV5-1 to TRBJ1-1; D is ambiguous. V was pared by 0 bases and J by 4 bases, with 7 bases between. The length of the CDR3 is 13 residues. The V gene's germline CDR1 is SGHRS and CDR2 YFSETQ. The DNA for the CDR3 is TGCGCCAGCAGCTTGGAACAGACCACTGAAGCTTTCTTT. Protein sequence: CASSLEQTTEAFF. Combining the CDR3 with reference TRBV5-1 and TRBJ1-1 gives the whole variable domain KAGVTQTPRYLIKTRGQQVTLSCSPISGHRSVSWYQQTPGQGLQFLFEYFSETQRNKGNFPGRFSGRQFSNSRSEMNVSTLELGDSALYLCASSLEQTTEAFFGQGTRLTVV.

V is TRBV4-1 and J is TRBJ1-1; TRBD1 matches at 7 bases. The CDR3 has 14 residues. Trimming took 6 bases from V and 5 from J; bases not matched to a gene: 9. From germline, CDR1 is MGHRA and CDR2 YSYEKL. The CDR3 bases are TGCGCCAGCAGGAGACAGGGAAGTGGGACTGAAGCTTTCTTT. Amino acids: CASRRQGSGTEAFF.

The genes are TRBV20-1 and TRBJ1-2, with 8 bases that match TRBD1. V shed 4 bases, J shed 3 bases, and the junction held 1 base outside the gene matches. CDR3 length: 12 residues. From germline, CDR1 is DFQATT and CDR2 SNEGSKA (reference sequence). The CDR3 sequence: CSAMDRDYGYTF. The CDR3 bases are TGCAGTGCTATGGACAGGGACTATGGCTACACCTTC.

V is TRBV29-1 and J is TRBJ2-7; 9 bases match TRBD2. This CDR3 comprises 13 residues. The germline V gene encodes CDR1 SQVTM and CDR2 ANQGSEA. The V gene end was trimmed by 3 bases and the J gene end by 2 bases; junction bases not matched to a gene: 2. The CDR3 bases are TGCAGCGTTGATCCTAGCGGGACCTACGAGCAGTACTTC. Protein sequence: CSVDPSGTYEQYF.

V and J are TRBV7-3 and TRBJ2-1; D is undetermined. CDR1 SGHTA and CDR2 FQGTGA come from the germline V gene. The CDR3 runs 13 residues. Trimming shortened V by 5 bases and J by 7 bases, and 12 bases separated the two germline ends. In DNA, the CDR3 is TGTGCCAGCAGCCCCCTTTCCCGTAATGAGCAGTTCTTC. Translated: CASSPLSRNEQFF.

V and J are TRBV3-1 and TRBJ2-3; D call uncertain. CDR1 and CDR2 (germline): LGHDT, YNNKEL (reference sequence). The V end lost 0 bases, the J end lost 2 bases, and 6 bases lay between the germline ends. The CDR3 is 14 amino acids. The CDR3 DNA reads TGTGCCAGCAGCCAAGATCCCTACACAGATACGCAGTATTTT. As protein: CASSQDPYTDTQYF.

J is TRBJ2-7 and V is TRBV29-1; D gene ambiguous. Germline values: CDR1 SQVTM, CDR2 ANQGSEA. The ends were cut back, 0 bases at V and 0 bases at J, with 12 bases in the middle. This CDR3 is built from 15 residues. The CDR3 is CSVEDGLRSSYEQYF. CDR3 bases: TGCAGCGTTGAAGATGGTCTGAGAAGCTCCTACGAGCAGTACTTC.

The J gene is TRBJ2-7, the V gene TRBV20-1, with D perhaps matching TRBD2 (5 bases). The CDR3 is 13 residues long. The germline CDR1 and CDR2 sequences are DFQATT and SNEGSKA (reference sequence). Trimming stripped 5 bases from V and 1 base from J, with 12 bases between. DNA for the CDR3: TGCAGTGCTGGCCGGGGAGCGTCCTACGAGCAGTACTTC. Protein sequence: CSAGRGASYEQYF.

CDR3 nucleotides: TGTGCCAGCAGTCCTCTAGCGGGGGTCTGGAACACCGGGGAGCTGTTTTTT. It yields the protein CASSPLAGVWNTGELFF. The rearrangement links TRBV12-3 or TRBV12-4 to TRBJ2-2; 10 bases fit TRBD2. The junction had 7 bases not matched to a gene; V was cut back by 5 bases and J by 1 base. The CDR3 is 17 residues long.

In its sample, this clonotype was seen once. The V gene is TRBV3-1, the J gene TRBJ2-2, with TRBD2 matching over 8 bases. V was pared by 10 bases and J by 1 base, with 8 bases of the junction left unmatched. Germline V gene data show CDR1 as LGHDT and CDR2 as YNNKEL (reference sequence). The CDR3 consists of 15 residues. The CDR3 loop reads CATTGGTLNTGELFF. CDR3 DNA sequence: TGTGCCACAACGGGGGGGACCTTGAACACCGGGGAGCTGTTTTTT.

The chain has TRBV18 and TRBJ2-3; 14 nucleotides align to TRBD2. V shed 6 bases, J shed 4 bases, and the junction held 3 bases outside the gene matches. Germline CDR1 and CDR2: KGHSH and LQKENI. CDR3 length: 15 residues. The CDR3 region is CASSGLAGGADTQYF. The CDR3, as DNA: TGTGCCAGCTCCGGACTAGCGGGGGGCGCAGATACGCAGTATTTT.

This chain connects TRBV4-3 to TRBJ2-5; D is undetermined. The V and J ends lost 4 bases and 5 bases respectively, with 17 bases between them. The CDR3 is 15 residues long. The germline gives CDR1 LGHNA, CDR2 YSLEER. CDR3 DNA sequence: TGCGCCAGCAGCCGAGACATGCAGCCCGGGGAGACCCAGTACTTC. Translating gives CASSRDMQPGETQYF.

The chain employs TRBV2 and TRBJ2-1, with D unresolved. V was cut by 0 bases and J by 4 bases, with 7 bases left in between. This CDR3 is built from 14 residues. The germline CDR1 and CDR2 sequences are SNHLY and FYNNEI. For the CDR3, the DNA is TGTGCCAGCAGTGAAGCGCTTAGATACAATGAGCAGTTCTTC. Translated: CASSEALRYNEQFF.

The chain combines TRBV30 with TRBJ1-2; the match to TRBD1 covers 8 bases. V gave up 0 bases and J gave up 4 bases; unmatched junction bases: 1. This CDR3 has 13 amino acids. Looked up from germline, CDR1 is GTSNPN and CDR2 is SVGIG (reference sequence). The CDR3 bases are TGTGCCTGGAGTGTACAGGGGGTCTATGGCTACACCTTC. Translation gives CAWSVQGVYGYTF.

The table lists this clonotype with a few counts. The genes are TRBV6-1 and TRBJ2-4, with no clear D. The CDR3 is 13 amino acids. Germline V gene lookup returns CDR1 MNHNS and CDR2 SASEGT. V was trimmed by 3 bases and J by 2 bases, leaving 5 bases between them. CDR3 nucleotide sequence: TGTGCCAGCAGTGACAGATCCAAAAACATTCAGTACTTC. Its protein is CASSDRSKNIQYF.

V is TRBV4-3 and J is TRBJ2-1, with D unresolved. The V gene's germline CDR1 is LGHNA and CDR2 YSLEER. V was cut by 6 bases and J by 0 bases, with 30 bases left in between. The CDR3 covers 21 residues. The CDR3 spells CASSPHLYLTDQASSYNEQFF. CDR3 nucleotides: TGCGCCAGCAGTCCTCACTTGTACCTTACCGACCAGGCGAGCTCCTACAATGAGCAGTTCTTC.

The chain couples TRBV2 to TRBJ2-2; weak D call: TRBD1 (5 bases). The germline V gene encodes CDR1 SNHLY and CDR2 FYNNEI. Trimming took off 4 bases at V and 7 bases at J, with 10 bases between the two ends. The CDR3 length is 13 residues. Here the CDR3 DNA reads TGTGCCAGCAGTGGCGCCAGGGTCGGGGAGCTGTTTTTT. The encoded protein is CASSGARVGELFF.

The rearrangement uses TRBV19 and TRBJ2-2, with D perhaps matching TRBD1 (6 bases). The CDR3 has 14 residues. From germline, CDR1 is LNHDA and CDR2 SQIVND (reference sequence). V gave up 4 bases and J gave up 3 bases, with 9 bases separating them. CDR3 loop: CASSRRTDTGELFF. CDR3 in DNA: TGTGCCAGTAGTAGAAGGACAGACACCGGGGAGCTGTTTTTT.